One and the same sample provided the 7 T cell receptor beta chains below, sequenced in a study of blood T cell repertoires in COVID-19 (dated by TCRdb to the early 2020s). Library construction relied on the immunoSEQ multiplex PCR assay. In its TCRdb copy, this immuneACCESS table keeps in-frame sequences only and misses some clones. Where compared with another copy, unresolved V genes explain less than half of these, and the others have no known cause. This sample gives 200,000 or so clones in total; 60% to 85% of them show up just once. Of the sample, about 18% falls within the top ten clones. Sequenced: peripheral blood. These TCRs come from a man aged 55 to 70 with active or convalescent COVID-19.

The DNA for the CDR3 is TGTGCCAGCAGCTTAGGTGGACTTCGGGGGAACACCGGGGAGCTGTTTTTT. Its protein product is CASSLGGLRGNTGELFF. This chain joins TRBV11-3 and TRBJ2-2, with a tentative D call TRBD2 (5 bases). In germline, CDR1 is SGHNT, CDR2 YENEEA. V was trimmed by 1 base and J by 1 base, leaving 13 bases between them. This CDR3 has 17 amino acids.

The chain carries TRBV18 and TRBJ2-7; 7 positions agree with TRBD2. The germline gives CDR1 KGHSH, CDR2 LQKENI. After removal of 6 bases from V and 0 bases from J, the junction contained 5 bases not matched to a gene. The CDR3 spans 14 residues. The chain's CDR3 is CASSGTTYSYEQYF. Written as DNA, the CDR3 is TGTGCCAGCTCCGGGACTACTTACTCCTACGAGCAGTACTTC.

The rearrangement joins TRBV5-1 to TRBJ2-7, with 8 bases matching TRBD2. V lost 6 bases, J lost 5 bases, and 10 bases stayed unmatched. CDR3 length: 14 amino acids. CDR1 and CDR2 from the germline V gene are SGHRS and YFSETQ. The CDR3 spells CASNPSGRVDEQYF. CDR3 bases: TGCGCCAGCAACCCAAGCGGGAGAGTAGACGAGCAGTACTTC.

This sequence joins TRBV7-8 and TRBJ2-7, with TRBD1 matching 10 bases. The CDR3 is 15 amino acids. Germline values: CDR1 SGHVS, CDR2 FQNEAQ. V gave up 2 bases and J gave up 6 bases; unmatched junction bases: 7. CDR3 sequence: CASSLSGGQGREQYF. The CDR3 region has the DNA TGTGCCAGCAGCTTAAGTGGGGGACAGGGGCGCGAGCAGTACTTC.

The rearrangement joins TRBV7-9 to TRBJ2-7; 7 bases are shared with TRBD2. Germline V gives CDR1 SEHNR, CDR2 FQNEAQ (reference sequence). Germline trimming cut 1 base from V and 5 bases from J; bases unmatched to any gene: 11. The CDR3 length is 16 residues. CDR3 coding DNA: TGTGCCAGCAGCTTAGGTTTCGCTAGCGGTTATAACGAGCAGTACTTC. It is translated as CASSLGFASGYNEQYF.

This chain connects TRBV5-1 to TRBJ2-1; 10 bases map to TRBD2. Losses at the gene ends were 0 bases for V and 4 bases for J; bases not matched to a gene: 7. This CDR3 comprises 17 residues. Germline values: CDR1 SGHRS, CDR2 YFSETQ. CDR3 in amino acids: CASSLANSGRGYNEQFF. The DNA for the CDR3 is TGCGCCAGCAGCTTGGCCAACAGCGGGAGGGGTTACAATGAGCAGTTCTTC.

The sample holds a few counts of this clone. The chain employs TRBV2 and TRBJ2-4; 11 bases match TRBD1. Per germline, CDR1 SNHLY and CDR2 FYNNEI. CDR3 size: 14 residues. V shed 5 bases, J shed 8 bases, and the junction held 5 bases outside the gene matches. CDR3 sequence (DNA): TGTGCCAGCAGTCCGGACAGGGGGCTATACATTCAGTACTTC. Protein: CASSPDRGLYIQYF.